This is a list of T cell receptor beta chains from one sample in a study of long-term antiretroviral therapy in people with HIV. Libraries were prepared by immunoSEQ multiplex PCR; TCRdb keeps only in-frame clonotypes and omits some of them. The sample shows approximately 29,000 clones, around 90% of them seen only once. The sequencing here drew on unsorted PBMCs, taken just over 5 years after starting antiretroviral therapy. The source of these receptors is a woman in her 40s with HIV. Both conserved end residues are trimmed from each CDR3.

len,v_gene,j_gene,CDR3aa
13,TRBV30,TRBJ1-5,AWSVRGILNQPQH
15,TRBV27,TRBJ1-3,ASSPNPTLLSGNTIY
14,TRBV30,TRBJ2-1,AWSVRGARSYNEQF
13,TRBV5-1,TRBJ1-2,ASSSWTGINYGYT
13,TRBV27,TRBJ1-1,ASSLSSYPNTEAF
10,TRBV11-3,TRBJ2-5,ASSFPQETQY
13,TRBV5-4,TRBJ2-1,ASSLEASGSNEQF
13,TRBV19,TRBJ1-2,ASSIGTGFVRGYT
10,TRBV12-5,TRBJ2-7,ASGPQGSEQY
11,TRBV10-3,TRBJ1-1,AMGKGVETEAF
12,TRBV19,TRBJ1-5,ASSSRGPGGAQH
14,TRBV28,TRBJ1-5,ASSLLGQGANQPQH
14,TRBV5-6,TRBJ2-3,ASSRVTGGSTDTQY
12,TRBV4-3,TRBJ1-2,ASSQDDRQNSYT
14,TRBV11-3,TRBJ2-3,ASSLRATGWGDTQY
12,TRBV9,TRBJ1-1,ASSPQDRGTEAF
11,TRBV29-1,TRBJ2-3,SVLAGGTDTQY
13,TRBV10-3,TRBJ1-5,AISEGGRTNQPQH
13,TRBV14,TRBJ2-2,ASSQGPRNTGELF
12,TRBV9,TRBJ2-7,ASSVGGFSYEQY
12,TRBV10-3,TRBJ2-1,AISDLRDYNEQF
14,TRBV27,TRBJ2-7,ASSPRDGTLRGEQY
11,TRBV5-6,TRBJ1-1,ASSLFGGAEAF
10,TRBV11-3,TRBJ1-2,ASSLAGDGYT
13,TRBV5-1,TRBJ2-1,ASSPGLSSYNEQF
13,TRBV19,TRBJ1-4,ASSRGRLTNEKLF
14,TRBV4-1,TRBJ2-7,ASSQGFERDSDEQY
14,TRBV6-4,TRBJ1-1,ASSDPGTERGPEAF
14,TRBV10-3,TRBJ2-1,AISERSGSSYNEQF
11,TRBV11-2,TRBJ2-1,ASRSLGSNEQF
11,TRBV30,TRBJ1-3,AWGQNSGNTIY
13,TRBV7-2,TRBJ2-1,ASSPDTGFSNEQF
10,TRBV29-1,TRBJ2-4,SVAGTKNIQY
12,TRBV7-8,TRBJ1-1,ATNTGGWNTEAF
11,TRBV6-5,TRBJ2-5,ASSSLWEETQY
11,TRBV5-5,TRBJ2-1,ASSLADSRGQF
10,TRBV30,TRBJ1-1,AWRLGSGQAF
12,TRBV7-9,TRBJ2-5,ASSLLAGQETQY
14,TRBV9,TRBJ1-4,ASSATRDRANEKLF
14,TRBV5-1,TRBJ2-5,ASSLAVQGFQETQY
13,TRBV5-1,TRBJ2-5,ASSLSSGGWETQY
11,TRBV27,TRBJ1-1,ASSFDPATEAF
12,TRBV7-8,TRBJ1-1,ASSLGAWQREAF
16,TRBV7-6,TRBJ2-1,ASSLADSTRGVYNEQF
11,TRBV5-1,TRBJ1-1,ASSLALETLAF
12,TRBV19,TRBJ2-7,ASSMRSALYEQY
13,TRBV29-1,TRBJ2-7,SVEDPGGSSYEQY
13,TRBV10-3,TRBJ2-1,AISEWSGGLNEQF
14,TRBV6-1,TRBJ1-5,ASSAETVVGNQPQH
12,TRBV19,TRBJ1-5,ASSITGDNQPQH